This passage covers 8 T cell receptor beta chains from one sample sequenced in a study of blood T cell repertoires in COVID-19. Produced via immunoSEQ multiplex PCR; TCRdb's table is partial and in-frame only. Of 300,000 to 350,000 clones in the sample, around 91% were seen once. Specimen: peripheral blood. The receptors were gathered from a woman between 18 and 30 years old who had recovered from COVID-19.

In its sample, this clone was seen a few times. The chain joins TRBV12-3 or TRBV12-4 to TRBJ2-2, with D unresolved. CDR3 size: 11 residues. V lost 3 bases and J lost 8, with 4 bases in between. The CDR3 bases are TGTGCCAGCAGTTTTTCTGGGGAGCTGTTTTTT. Amino acid sequence: CASSFSGELFF.

The chain uses TRBV24-1 and TRBJ2-3; a possible D gene is TRBD2 (6 bases). The CDR3 runs 15 residues. V was trimmed by 1 base and J by 2 bases, leaving 9 bases between them. The germline gives CDR1 KGHDR, CDR2 SFDVKD. The CDR3 region is CATSDFREHTDTQYF. CDR3 coding DNA: TGTGCCACCAGTGATTTCCGGGAGCACACAGATACGCAGTATTTT.

In its sample, this clone was seen once. This chain connects TRBV19 to TRBJ2-3, with unresolved D. The CDR3 covers 11 residues. Looked up from germline, CDR1 is LNHDA and CDR2 is SQIVND (reference sequence). V was clipped by 3 bases and J by 6 bases, with 4 bases between them. The CDR3 spells CASSIRDTQYF. In nucleotides, the CDR3 is TGTGCCAGTAGTATCCGTGATACGCAGTATTTT. The whole variable domain, filled in from reference TRBV19 and TRBJ2-3, reads DGGITQSPKYLFRKEGQNVTLSCEQNLNHDAMYWYRQDPGQGLRLIYYSQIVNDFQKGDIAEGYSVSREKKESFPLTVTSAQKNPTAFYLCASSIRDTQYFGPGTRLTVL.

The chain links TRBV7-9 to TRBJ2-1, with 7 bases that match TRBD2. The CDR3 spans 15 residues. V was clipped by 5 bases and J by 0 bases; unmatched bases: 4. Per germline, CDR1 SEHNR and CDR2 FQNEAQ (reference sequence). CDR3 region: CASSASGISYNEQFF. In DNA form, the CDR3 reads TGTGCCAGCAGCGCCAGCGGGATCTCCTACAATGAGCAGTTCTTC.

The chain couples TRBV5-5 to TRBJ2-1; tentative D call: TRBD1 (6 bases). The CDR3 covers 17 residues. Germline assignment: CDR1 SGHKS and CDR2 YYEKEE (reference sequence). V lost 4 bases to trimming and J lost 0 bases, with 17 bases between them. CDR3 nucleotides: TGTGCCAGCAGCCCGACAGGACTTTCCAGCTCCTACAATGAGCAGTTCTTC. Amino acids: CASSPTGLSSSYNEQFF. The complete variable domain, with remaining parts taken from reference TRBV5-5 and TRBJ2-1, reads DAGVTQSPTHLIKTRGQQVTLRCSPISGHKSVSWYQQVLGQGPQFIFQYYEKEERGRGNFPDRFSARQFPNYSSELNVNALLLGDSALYLCASSPTGLSSSYNEQFFGPGTRLTVL.

The chain combines TRBV5-1 with TRBJ1-2, with 10 positions matching TRBD1. The CDR3 sequence is 16 residues long. V dropped 4 bases and J dropped 2; count of bases not matched to a gene: 8. Per the germline V gene, CDR1 is SGHRS and CDR2 is YFSETQ. The CDR3 region is CASSGPGQGINYGYTF. The CDR3 coding sequence is TGCGCCAGCAGCGGGCCGGGACAGGGGATAAACTATGGCTACACCTTC.

The CDR3 sequence: CAIRDRGYPDGYTF. The CDR3 bases are TGTGCCATCAGGGACAGGGGGTATCCTGATGGCTACACCTTC. The rearrangement uses TRBV10-3 and TRBJ1-2; 10 bases fit TRBD1. The CDR3 consists of 14 residues. CDR1 ENHRY and CDR2 SYGVKD come from the germline V gene. J gave up 6 bases and V 6 bases, and 7 bases lay outside the gene matches.

The chain has TRBV19 and TRBJ1-2; a weak D match, TRBD1 (6 bases). The CDR3 is 14 amino acids. Germline V gene sequence: CDR1 LNHDA, CDR2 SQIVND (reference sequence). Trimming removed 3 bases from V and 4 bases from J, with 12 bases in between. The CDR3 bases are TGTGCCAGTAGTATTGGCAGGGGAAGCTATGGCTACACCTTC. This encodes CASSIGRGSYGYTF.